The sequence of this TCR beta chain was determined in a study of shared clonotypes between healthy human individuals. Turning to the study itself: Three plates each covered CD4 naive and memory; CD8 naive two, CD8 memory one.

This clone was detected once. Its antigen is not identified. Naive CD8 cells comprised CD45RO-negative, CCR7-positively selected cells, excluding terminally differentiated effector memory CD45RA+ cells. Only Caucasian adults living in Nashville, Tennessee served as donors. J lost 7 bases, V lost 5 bases, and 13 bases had no gene match. This CDR3 comprises 15 residues. Germline-derived CDR1 and CDR2 are SEHNR and FQNEAQ (reference sequence). Data came from immunoSEQ multiplex PCR; TCRdb stores just in-frame clones and leaves some out. The repertoire holds about 680,000 clones, with about 90% as singletons. General study findings and limits: Blood was the only sampled material, and tissue repertoires likely differ. When compared with the clonotypes that were shared by all four sorted-subset donors, the non-shared clonotypes turned out to have lower generation probabilities.

Specimen: naive CD8+ T cells sorted from blood. The clonotype was recovered from a man under 40 in good health. The V gene is TRBV7-9, the J gene TRBJ1-1; 7 nucleotides agree with TRBD1. The DNA of the CDR3 is TGTGCCAGCAGCCCCTCGACAGGGATGGGGGTTGAAGCTTTCTTT. It encodes CASSPSTGMGVEAFF.